This entry features one T cell receptor beta chain sequence. Its target is unknown. Assay: immunoSEQ multiplex PCR; the TCRdb copy retains only in-frame clones and omits some. Of some 9,100 clones detected, around three quarters appear once; the ten largest clones hold roughly 3.2%. The record originates from a study of neoadjuvant nivolumab and ipilimumab in lung cancer. Study observations and caveats: Resected-tumor TCR richness correlated positively with pretherapy blood richness. TCR richness and clonality were higher in tumors than adjacent uninvolved lung.

Germline CDR1 and CDR2: SGHNT and YYREEE (reference sequence). The CDR3 totals 15 residues. V was shortened by 0 bases and J by 4 bases, with 11 bases between the two germline ends. The chain uses TRBV5-4 and TRBJ2-1; tentatively, D is TRBD2 (6 bases). The sample consisted of tumor tissue, taken after neoadjuvant nivolumab, alone or with ipilimumab, at or shortly before surgery. This TCR derives from an adult with non-small cell lung cancer. The CDR3 nucleotides read TGTGCCAGCAGCTTGGCCGCGGGGAAGTACAATGAGCAGTTCTTC. Protein product: CASSLAAGKYNEQFF.